The 19 T cell receptor beta chains below all came from one sample that was sequenced in a study of T cells in Graves' hyperthyroidism and ophthalmopathy. The TCR beta CDR3 regions underwent amplification using RNA transcripts as the source. Initially, a first-round RT-PCR of the TCR CDR3 employed the HTBI primer set. TCRdb re-called the multiplex PCR reads through MiXCR, storing one row per CDR3 protein. Of nearly 600,000 distinct CDR3 sequences listed, 11% to 15% are singletons. Sequenced: blood. The receptors come from a woman aged 18-29 years with Graves' ophthalmopathy.

The rearrangement links TRBV5-8 to TRBJ2-7, with TRBD2 as a possible D gene (5 bases). Trimming took off 0 bases at V and 6 bases at J, with 13 bases between the two ends. The V gene's germline CDR1 is SGHTS and CDR2 YDEGEE. This CDR3 comprises 14 residues. CDR3 in amino acids: CASSLDPGAGEQYF. The CDR3 bases are TGTGCCAGCAGCTTGGATCCGGGTGCGGGCGAGCAGTACTTC.

J is TRBJ2-3 and V is TRBV12-3 or TRBV12-4, with 11 bases fitting TRBD2. The CDR3 is made up of 16 amino acids. The junction had 8 bases not matched to a gene; V was cut back by 9 bases and J by 0 bases. CDR3 coding DNA: TGTGCCAGTCACTTTTGGACTAGCGGGAGCACAGATACGCAGTATTTT. It yields the protein CASHFWTSGSTDTQYF.

The chain couples TRBV6-2 or TRBV6-3 to TRBJ2-2; unclear D gene. The germline gives CDR1 MNHEY, CDR2 SVGEGT. V lost 2 bases and J 5 bases, leaving 6 bases between the germline ends. The CDR3 is made up of 13 amino acids. CDR3 sequence (DNA): TGTGCCAGCAGTTACAGTATAACCGGGGAGCTGTTTTTT. Translation: CASSYSITGELFF.

This clonotype occurred many times. V and J are TRBV11-3 and TRBJ1-1; D is possibly TRBD1 (6 bases). The CDR3 has 13 residues. Germline V gives CDR1 SGHNT, CDR2 YENEEA. V shed 7 bases and J shed 4 bases, with 13 bases lying between them. CDR3 DNA sequence: TGTGCCAGCATAGGGGGGGGCCCCACTGAAGCTTTCTTT. Its translation: CASIGGGPTEAFF.

This clonotype appeared many times. V gene TRBV13 combines with J gene TRBJ1-4; TRBD1 is a possible D gene (6 bases). V lost 5 bases and J lost 8, with 18 bases in between. CDR3 length: 15 amino acids. The V gene's germline CDR1 is PRHDT and CDR2 FYEKMQ (reference sequence). The DNA of the CDR3 is TGTGCCAGCAGCCTAACCGGGGGCTACCCCGAAAAACTGTTTTTT. It specifies CASSLTGGYPEKLFF. Filled out from reference TRBV13 and TRBJ1-4, the complete variable domain reads AAGVIQSPRHLIKEKRETATLKCYPIPRHDTVYWYQQGPGQDPQFLISFYEKMQSDKGSIPDRFSAQQFSDYHSELNMSSLELGDSALYFCASSLTGGYPEKLFFGSGTQLSVL.

In its sample, this clonotype was seen many times. V gene TRBV27 combines with J gene TRBJ2-7; the match to TRBD1 covers 7 bases. In germline, CDR1 is MNHEY, CDR2 SMNVEV (reference sequence). V lost 6 bases, J lost 5 bases, and 10 bases stayed unmatched. This CDR3 spans 14 amino acids. The CDR3 sequence is CASRFKTGSHEQYF. Here the CDR3 DNA reads TGTGCCAGCAGGTTTAAGACAGGGTCCCACGAGCAGTACTTC.

A note on this clonotype: A read error may produce the germline difference seen at one junction end. The chain combines TRBV6-2 or TRBV6-3 with TRBJ2-1, with TRBD2 as a possible D gene (7 bases). The CDR3 runs 15 residues. CDR1 is MNHEY, CDR2 SVGEGT, per germline. Here the CDR3 reads CASSYSGGAYDEQFF. The CDR3 DNA reads TGTGCCAGCAGTTACTCGGGGGGGGCCTACGATGAGCAGTTCTTC.

This clonotype was recorded at least ten times. This chain uses TRBV11-2 with TRBJ1-6; 8 nucleotides line up with TRBD1. The CDR3 runs to 17 residues. The J segment lost 2 bases and the V segment lost 1 base, leaving 4 bases of the junction unmatched. Germline V lookup: CDR1 SGHAT, CDR2 FQNNGV. The CDR3 loop is CASSLVGQGPYNSPLHF. CDR3 bases: TGTGCCAGCAGCTTAGTCGGACAGGGCCCCTATAATTCACCCCTCCACTTT.

This clonotype has more than one count but fewer than ten. This chain uses TRBV7-9 with TRBJ2-7; D is tentatively TRBD1 or TRBD2 (6 bases each). V lost 7 bases, J lost 7 bases, and 17 bases lay in between. The CDR3 has 13 residues. Germline assignment: CDR1 SEHNR and CDR2 FQNEAQ (reference sequence). This CDR3 reads CASIRDLGGEQYF. The CDR3, as DNA: TGTGCCAGCATAAGGGACTTAGGGGGGGAGCAGTACTTC.

V and J are TRBV28 and TRBJ1-2, with 9 nucleotides matching TRBD1. The V segment lost 4 bases and the J segment 4 bases; nucleotides outside the gene matches: 10. Looked up from germline, CDR1 is MDHEN and CDR2 is SYDVKM. The length of the CDR3 is 16 residues. This chain's CDR3 is CASSSAGTGTLYGYTF. The CDR3 DNA reads as TGTGCCAGCAGTTCAGCCGGGACAGGGACCCTCTATGGCTACACCTTC.

The chain employs TRBV10-3 and TRBJ2-2, with 16 nucleotides matching TRBD2. The germline CDR1 and CDR2 sequences are ENHRY and SYGVKD. The ends lost 6 bases at V and 5 bases at J; junction bases unmatched: 9. This CDR3 region has 18 residues. The chain's CDR3 is CAIRKGLAGGPSTGELFF. In DNA, the CDR3 is TGTGCCATCAGGAAGGGACTAGCGGGAGGGCCGTCAACCGGGGAGCTGTTTTTT.

This clonotype was found many times. This sequence joins TRBV28 and TRBJ2-1; D possibly corresponds to TRBD2 (6 bases). There are 14 residues in the CDR3. Germline CDR1 reads MDHEN; CDR2 reads SYDVKM. The V end lost 2 bases, the J end lost 5 bases, and 10 bases lay between the germline ends. The CDR3 loop reads CASSLRRGDNEQFF. The CDR3 DNA sequence: TGTGCCAGCAGTTTAAGGAGGGGAGACAATGAGCAGTTCTTC.

The chain couples TRBV11-2 to TRBJ2-3, with D possibly being TRBD2 (5 bases). Germline CDR1 SGHAT, CDR2 FQNNGV. CDR3 length equals 15 residues. Deletions cut 5 bases from V and 2 bases from J, with 14 bases between. CDR3 DNA sequence: TGTGCCAGCAGCCCGGGGTGGGAAAACACAGATACGCAGTATTTT. This encodes CASSPGWENTDTQYF.

The sample holds one count of this clonotype. The chain recombines TRBV27 with TRBJ1-5, with D perhaps TRBD1 (5 bases). The CDR3 has 13 amino acids. Trimming left V 4 bases short and J 5 bases short, with 9 bases between. Per the germline V gene, CDR1 is MNHEY and CDR2 is SMNVEV (reference sequence). Written as DNA, the CDR3 is TGTGCCAGCAGTTCAAACAGGTATCAGCCCCAGCATTTT. This codes for CASSSNRYQPQHF.

The chain combines TRBV4-1 with TRBJ2-7; 7 nucleotides match TRBD1. The germline V gene encodes CDR1 MGHRA and CDR2 YSYEKL. This CDR3 comprises 15 residues. V shed 1 base, J shed 2 bases, and the junction held 5 bases outside the gene matches. The DNA of the CDR3 is TGCGCCAGCAGCCAAGTCGGGACAGTCACCTACGAGCAGTACTTC. Amino acids: CASSQVGTVTYEQYF.

The rearrangement joins TRBV29-1 to TRBJ1-2; D is undetermined. The CDR3 runs to 12 residues. V dropped 2 bases and J dropped 8 bases, with 12 bases sitting between them. Germline-derived CDR1 and CDR2 are SQVTM and ANQGSEA. The CDR3 protein is CSVEQITPGYTF. CDR3 DNA: TGCAGCGTTGAACAGATTACCCCGGGCTACACCTTC. Full variable domain (missing parts from reference TRBV29-1 and TRBJ1-2): SAVISQKPSRDICQRGTSLTIQCQVDSQVTMMFWYRQQPGQSLTLIATANQGSEATYESGFVIDKFPISRPNLTFSTLTVSNMSPEDSSIYLCSVEQITPGYTFGSGTRLTVV.

In this sample, this clonotype turned up many times. The rearrangement links TRBV30 to TRBJ1-3; D remains ambiguous. Trimming cost V 0 bases and J 2 bases, with 8 bases left between them. CDR1 GTSNPN and CDR2 SVGIG come from the germline V gene (reference sequence). The CDR3 runs to 14 residues. CDR3: CAWSVQVAGNTIYF. The CDR3, as DNA: TGTGCCTGGAGTGTTCAGGTTGCTGGAAACACCATATATTTT. Full variable domain (rest looked up from reference TRBV30 and TRBJ1-3): SQTIHQWPATLVQPVGSPLSLECTVEGTSNPNLYWYRQAAGRGLQLLFYSVGIGQISSEVPQNLSASRPQDRQFILSSKKLLLSDSGFYLCAWSVQVAGNTIYFGEGSWLTVV.

This clonotype was counted many times. The rearrangement links TRBV6-2 or TRBV6-3 to TRBJ2-3; D is uncertain. V lost 0 bases, J lost 0 bases, and 13 bases lay in between. The CDR3 covers 17 residues. CDR1 and CDR2 (germline): MNHEY, SVGEGT. CDR3 DNA sequence: TGTGCCAGCAGTTACTCGGTAACGGGTGCTAGCACAGATACGCAGTATTTT. Translation gives CASSYSVTGASTDTQYF.

This clonotype was recorded at least ten times. V and J are TRBV13 and TRBJ2-3, with TRBD2 as a possible D gene (6 bases). Trimming left V 3 bases short and J 6 bases short, with 10 bases between. This CDR3 spans 13 amino acids. Per the germline V gene, CDR1 is PRHDT and CDR2 is FYEKMQ (reference sequence). CDR3 residues: CASSFGGHDTQYF. CDR3 sequence (DNA): TGTGCCAGCAGCTTTGGAGGGCACGATACGCAGTATTTT.